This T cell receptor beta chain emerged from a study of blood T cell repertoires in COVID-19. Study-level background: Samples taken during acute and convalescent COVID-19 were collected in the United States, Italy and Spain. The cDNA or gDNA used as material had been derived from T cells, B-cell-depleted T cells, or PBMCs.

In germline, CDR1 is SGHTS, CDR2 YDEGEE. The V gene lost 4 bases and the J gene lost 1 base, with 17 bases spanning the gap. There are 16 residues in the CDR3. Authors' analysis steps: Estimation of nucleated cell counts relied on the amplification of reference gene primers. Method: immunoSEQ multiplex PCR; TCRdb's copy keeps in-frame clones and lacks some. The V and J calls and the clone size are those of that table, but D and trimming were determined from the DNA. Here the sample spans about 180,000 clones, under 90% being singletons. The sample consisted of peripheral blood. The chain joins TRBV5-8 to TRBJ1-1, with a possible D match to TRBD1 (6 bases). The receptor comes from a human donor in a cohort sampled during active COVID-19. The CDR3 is CASSGGPVRRNTEAFF. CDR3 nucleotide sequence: TGTGCCAGCAGCGGGGGCCCGGTAAGGAGGAACACTGAAGCTTTCTTT. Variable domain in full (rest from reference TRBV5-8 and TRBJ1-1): EAGVTQSPTHLIKTRGQQATLRCSPISGHTSVYWYQQALGLGLQFLLWYDEGEERNRGNFPPRFSGRQFPNYSSELNVNALELEDSALYLCASSGGPVRRNTEAFFGQGTRLTVV.